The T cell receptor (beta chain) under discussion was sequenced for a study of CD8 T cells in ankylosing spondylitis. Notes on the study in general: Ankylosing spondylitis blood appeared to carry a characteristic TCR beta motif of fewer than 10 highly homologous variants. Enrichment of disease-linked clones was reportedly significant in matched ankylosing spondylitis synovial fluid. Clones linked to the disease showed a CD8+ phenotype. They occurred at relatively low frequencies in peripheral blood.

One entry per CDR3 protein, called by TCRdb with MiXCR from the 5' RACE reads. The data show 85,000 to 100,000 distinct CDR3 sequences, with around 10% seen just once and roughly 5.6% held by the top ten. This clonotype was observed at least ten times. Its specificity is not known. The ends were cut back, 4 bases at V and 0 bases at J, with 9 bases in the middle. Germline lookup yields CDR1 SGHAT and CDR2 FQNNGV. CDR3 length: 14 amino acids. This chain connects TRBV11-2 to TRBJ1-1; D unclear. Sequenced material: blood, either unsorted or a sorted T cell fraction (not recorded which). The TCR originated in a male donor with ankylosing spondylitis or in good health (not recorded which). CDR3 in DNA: TGTGCCAGCAGCTCCTACACATTGAACACTGAAGCTTTCTTT. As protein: CASSSYTLNTEAFF.